These T cell receptor beta chains were read from a single sample in a study of cytomegalovirus exposure and HLA in healthy donors. Sequencing was performed with immunoSEQ multiplex PCR; in TCRdb, only in-frame clones are kept and a portion is missing. The sample lists 110,000 or so clones; about 78% were seen once. Sequenced input: PBMCs. The origin of the receptors is a man aged 25-45 years in good health and CMV-seronegative. The CDR3 runs from the conserved cysteine through the conserved F or W. The D gene is left open where the match is weak. Size is omitted from some rows. Given values are once, few, many or a class for expanded clones.

clone_size: -
v_call: TRBV5-4
d_call: -
j_call: TRBJ2-7
cdr3_nt: TGTGCCAGCAGCTTTGCAGGGGGAGGCTACGAGCAGTACTTC
cdr3_aa: CASSFAGGGYEQYF

clone_size: -
v_call: TRBV4-1
d_call: TRBD1
j_call: TRBJ1-3
cdr3_nt: TGCGCCAGCAGCCGTTTGGACAGGGATTATGGAAACACCATATATTTT
cdr3_aa: CASSRLDRDYGNTIYF

clone_size: -
v_call: TRBV7-9
d_call: TRBD1
j_call: TRBJ1-5
cdr3_nt: TGTGCCAGCAGCTATGACAGGGGCCCTCTCCATTTT
cdr3_aa: CASSYDRGPLHF

clone_size: -
v_call: TRBV28
d_call: TRBD1
j_call: TRBJ1-1
cdr3_nt: TGTGCCAGCAGCACAGTGGGACAGGAAAGCACTGAAGCTTTCTTT
cdr3_aa: CASSTVGQESTEAFF

clone_size: -
v_call: TRBV19
d_call: TRBD1
j_call: TRBJ1-1
cdr3_nt: TGTGCCAGTAGTATTACAGGGGGAGCTGAAGCTTTCTTT
cdr3_aa: CASSITGGAEAFF

clone_size: -
v_call: TRBV7-2
d_call: -
j_call: TRBJ1-2
cdr3_nt: TGTGCCAGCAGCACTATCAGTCGGGGCTACACCTTC
cdr3_aa: CASSTISRGYTF

clone_size: -
v_call: TRBV4-1
d_call: TRBD2
j_call: TRBJ2-5
cdr3_nt: TGCGCCAGCAGCAGACCAGGCGGGGAGGGGACCCAGTACTTC
cdr3_aa: CASSRPGGEGTQYF

clone_size: few
v_call: TRBV6-5
d_call: TRBD1
j_call: TRBJ2-2
cdr3_nt: TGTGCCAGCAGTCAACAGGGGACGAACACCGGGGAGCTGTTTTTT
cdr3_aa: CASSQQGTNTGELFF

clone_size: -
v_call: TRBV6-4
d_call: -
j_call: TRBJ2-7
cdr3_nt: TGTGCCAGCAGTGAGGTGGGTTCGGGCGAGCAGTACTTC
cdr3_aa: CASSEVGSGEQYF

clone_size: -
v_call: TRBV10-3
d_call: -
j_call: TRBJ1-1
cdr3_nt: TGTGCCATCAGTCGGACGGGGGACACTGAAGCTTTCTTT
cdr3_aa: CAISRTGDTEAFF

clone_size: -
v_call: TRBV2
d_call: -
j_call: TRBJ2-2
cdr3_nt: TGTGCCAGCAGACTGGGAGGGGGCACCGGGGAGCTGTTTTTT
cdr3_aa: CASRLGGGTGELFF

clone_size: -
v_call: TRBV19
d_call: TRBD2
j_call: TRBJ2-3
cdr3_nt: TGTGCCAGTAGTATAGGTAGCGGGAGGACAGATACGCAGTATTTT
cdr3_aa: CASSIGSGRTDTQYF

clone_size: -
v_call: TRBV6-6
d_call: -
j_call: TRBJ2-1
cdr3_nt: TGTGCCAGCAGTCCCCGAGGAGGTGAGCAGTTCTTC
cdr3_aa: CASSPRGGEQFF

clone_size: -
v_call: TRBV18
d_call: TRBD2
j_call: TRBJ2-7
cdr3_nt: TGTGCCAGCTCACCACCGACTAGCGGGAGCGAGCAGTACTTC
cdr3_aa: CASSPPTSGSEQYF

clone_size: -
v_call: TRBV6-6
d_call: -
j_call: TRBJ2-4
cdr3_nt: TGTGCCAGCAGTACGACAGAAAACATTCAGTACTTC
cdr3_aa: CASSTTENIQYF

clone_size: -
v_call: TRBV2
d_call: TRBD1
j_call: TRBJ2-3
cdr3_nt: TGTGCCAGCAGAGAAACCGGGACAGGACCGGGGATAGATACGCAGTATTTT
cdr3_aa: CASRETGTGPGIDTQYF

clone_size: -
v_call: TRBV7-8
d_call: -
j_call: TRBJ1-5
cdr3_nt: TGTGCCAGCACCCTGGCGGCCAGGGAGGTGAGCAATCAGCCCCAGCATTTT
cdr3_aa: CASTLAAREVSNQPQHF

clone_size: few
v_call: TRBV5-4
d_call: -
j_call: TRBJ2-5
cdr3_nt: TGTGCCAGCAGCCCGGACAAGTACCAAGAGACCCAGTACTTC
cdr3_aa: CASSPDKYQETQYF

clone_size: once
v_call: TRBV9
d_call: TRBD1
j_call: TRBJ1-4
cdr3_nt: TGTGCCAGCAGCGACAGGGGTGAAAAACTGTTTTTT
cdr3_aa: CASSDRGEKLFF

clone_size: few
v_call: TRBV6-5
d_call: -
j_call: TRBJ2-2
cdr3_nt: TGTGCCAGCAGTTACTCCAGGGTAGGGGAGCTGTTTTTT
cdr3_aa: CASSYSRVGELFF

clone_size: few
v_call: TRBV7-2
d_call: -
j_call: TRBJ2-5
cdr3_nt: TGTGCCAGCAGCAAAGGGGGGGGGAACCAAGAGACCCAGTACTTC
cdr3_aa: CASSKGGGNQETQYF

clone_size: few
v_call: TRBV4-1
d_call: TRBD2
j_call: TRBJ2-7
cdr3_nt: TGCGCCAGCAGCCAAGATCTGGCGGGGGTGTACGAGCAGTACTTC
cdr3_aa: CASSQDLAGVYEQYF

clone_size: -
v_call: TRBV10-1
d_call: -
j_call: TRBJ2-1
cdr3_nt: TGCGCCAGCAGTGAGTCTTTCCAGGGCGGATACAATGAGCAGTTCTTC
cdr3_aa: CASSESFQGGYNEQFF

clone_size: once
v_call: TRBV7-2
d_call: TRBD1
j_call: TRBJ1-1
cdr3_nt: TGTGCCAGCAGCTTTTCCGATGGACAGGGTTCCGCTGAAGCTTTCTTT
cdr3_aa: CASSFSDGQGSAEAFF

clone_size: -
v_call: TRBV10-1
d_call: TRBD2
j_call: TRBJ2-1
cdr3_nt: TGCGCCAGCAGTGAGTCGAGATTTCGGCTAGCGGGGGTATCCTACAATGAGCAGTTCTTC
cdr3_aa: CASSESRFRLAGVSYNEQFF

clone_size: -
v_call: TRBV5-6
d_call: TRBD1
j_call: TRBJ1-4
cdr3_nt: TGTGCCAGCAGCCTCGGGAGGGGGCAGGGTAATGAAAAACTGTTTTTT
cdr3_aa: CASSLGRGQGNEKLFF

clone_size: -
v_call: TRBV4-3
d_call: -
j_call: TRBJ1-1
cdr3_nt: TGCGCCAGCAGCCAAGAAGTAGAGGGATGGGACAAGAACACTGAAGCTTTCTTT
cdr3_aa: CASSQEVEGWDKNTEAFF

clone_size: -
v_call: TRBV28
d_call: -
j_call: TRBJ2-1
cdr3_nt: TGTGCCAGCAGTTTAAAGGGGCGGGAACTGACCTTCTCCTACAATGAGCAGTTCTTC
cdr3_aa: CASSLKGRELTFSYNEQFF

clone_size: -
v_call: TRBV7-9
d_call: -
j_call: TRBJ1-4
cdr3_nt: TGTGCCCTGGGTGAGCAGGCAGGTGAAAAACTGTTTTTT
cdr3_aa: CALGEQAGEKLFF

clone_size: -
v_call: TRBV5-1
d_call: TRBD2
j_call: TRBJ2-3
cdr3_nt: TGCGCCAGCAGCTTGGGTCGACTAGCGGGACCAGATACGCAGTATTTT
cdr3_aa: CASSLGRLAGPDTQYF

clone_size: -
v_call: TRBV25-1
d_call: -
j_call: TRBJ2-4
cdr3_nt: TGTGCCAGCAGTGGTCCAGGGAAAAACATTCAGTACTTC
cdr3_aa: CASSGPGKNIQYF

clone_size: -
v_call: TRBV4-1
d_call: -
j_call: TRBJ1-5
cdr3_nt: TGCGCCAGCAGCCTCCGAGGGAATCAGCCCCAGCATTTT
cdr3_aa: CASSLRGNQPQHF

clone_size: -
v_call: TRBV2
d_call: -
j_call: TRBJ1-3
cdr3_nt: TGTGCCAGAGCCCGAACAGGGACTGGAAACACCATATATTTT
cdr3_aa: CARARTGTGNTIYF